What follows is one T cell receptor (beta chain) and its context. Antigen: not known. This sample is drawn from a study of response to subunit inactivated influenza vaccine. General study findings and limits: A suggestion made by the authors is that each seasonal influenza vaccination recruits few new T cells.

TCRdb reanalysed the RT-PCR reads using MiXCR and keeps one entry per CDR3 protein. This sample has about 520,000 distinct CDR3 sequences; roughly 27% occur once, and the top ten carry around 2%. This CDR3 comprises 17 residues. Trimming removed 0 bases at V and 4 bases at J, with 19 bases between. CDR1 SGDLS and CDR2 YYNGEE come from the germline V gene. This TCR was recovered from a man aged 50-60 years who received an inactivated influenza vaccine. Material: CD4+ T cells sorted from PBMCs, obtained 5 to 6 days after vaccination. V gene TRBV9 combines with J gene TRBJ1-1; no firm D call. CDR3 DNA: TGTGCCAGCAGCGTAGATCCCGGCAGACTCATGGGCACTGAAGCTTTCTTT. Translating it yields CASSVDPGRLMGTEAFF.